The next 8 T cell receptor beta chains were all read from a single sample in a study of blood T cell repertoires in COVID-19. Sequenced by immunoSEQ multiplex PCR; TCRdb stores in-frame clones only, minus some. Counted here are 85,000 to 100,000 clones, approximately 90% occurring once; the ten biggest clones make up 1.5% to 2%. Source material: peripheral blood. The receptor set was obtained from a man aged 60 to 75 with acute or convalescent COVID-19.

The chain has TRBV4-1 and TRBJ1-1; no clear D. Trimming removed 2 bases at V and 3 bases at J, with 13 bases between. CDR3 length: 15 amino acids. In germline, CDR1 is MGHRA, CDR2 YSYEKL. In nucleotides, the CDR3 is TGCGCCAGCAGCCAACAGGTTTCCCCCGACACTGAAGCTTTCTTT. Amino acid sequence: CASSQQVSPDTEAFF.

This chain connects TRBV2 to TRBJ1-2; 7 bases are a match to TRBD1. With 5 bases clipped from V and 4 bases from J, the junction kept 4 bases outside the gene matches. The CDR3 is 13 residues long. Germline CDR1 is SNHLY and CDR2 is FYNNEI. The DNA of the CDR3 is TGTGCCAGCAGTCCCGGGACAGTCTATGGCTACACCTTC. It yields the protein CASSPGTVYGYTF.

V gene TRBV5-4 combines with J gene TRBJ1-2; 8 positions match TRBD1. V lost 4 bases and J lost 4; bases outside the gene matches: 12. The CDR3 length is 16 residues. Germline CDR1 is SGHNT and CDR2 is YYREEE (reference sequence). The chain's CDR3 is CASSTGGGQAFYGYTF. For the CDR3, the DNA is TGTGCCAGCAGCACTGGGGGGGGACAGGCCTTCTATGGCTACACCTTC.

Only a few counts were recorded for this clone. This chain links TRBV5-4 with TRBJ2-4; D may be TRBD2 (6 bases). Trimming removed 6 bases from V and 5 bases from J, with 15 bases in between. This CDR3 is built from 14 residues. Germline lookup yields CDR1 SGHNT and CDR2 YYREEE (reference sequence). Here the CDR3 reads CASNAGSGENIQYF. For the CDR3, the DNA is TGTGCCAGCAACGCGGGATCCGGGGAAAACATTCAGTACTTC.

The chain uses TRBV5-1 and TRBJ2-5; 7 nucleotides line up with TRBD1. The germline V gene has CDR1 SGHRS and CDR2 YFSETQ. V shed 5 bases and J 7 bases; nucleotides not matched to a gene: 14. This CDR3 is built from 15 residues. In DNA form, the CDR3 reads TGCGCCAGCAGTCAGGAGGCGAGGGGGCAGGGGACCCAGTACTTC. Amino acid sequence: CASSQEARGQGTQYF.

The gene calls are TRBV6-6 and TRBJ2-7, with a weak D call TRBD1 (6 bases). CDR1 is MNHNY, CDR2 SVGAGI, per germline (reference sequence). The V gene lost 5 bases and the J gene lost 9 bases, with 23 bases spanning the gap. This CDR3 comprises 15 residues. The CDR3 reads CASSVTTGIPGWQYF. CDR3 bases: TGTGCCAGCAGTGTCACAACAGGGATCCCTGGGTGGCAGTACTTC.

The chain links TRBV5-1 to TRBJ1-6; 9 bases map to TRBD1. This CDR3 contains 16 residues. With V trimmed by 4 bases and J by 7 bases, 9 bases remained unmatched. Germline loops: CDR1 SGHRS, CDR2 YFSETQ. CDR3 region: CASSPSYDRGNSPLHF. DNA of the CDR3: TGCGCCAGCAGCCCTTCATACGACAGGGGGAATTCACCCCTCCACTTT.

The J gene is TRBJ1-4, the V gene TRBV5-1, with D possibly TRBD1 on 5 matching bases. Per the germline V gene, CDR1 is SGHRS and CDR2 is YFSETQ. Trimming cost V 6 bases and J 3 bases, with 15 bases left between them. The CDR3 has 15 amino acids. CDR3 loop: CASTPGGTSNEKLFF. The CDR3 DNA sequence: TGCGCCAGCACCCCCGGGGGGACTTCTAATGAAAAACTGTTTTTT. The whole variable domain, filled in from reference TRBV5-1 and TRBJ1-4, reads KAGVTQTPRYLIKTRGQQVTLSCSPISGHRSVSWYQQTPGQGLQFLFEYFSETQRNKGNFPGRFSGRQFSNSRSEMNVSTLELGDSALYLCASTPGGTSNEKLFFGSGTQLSVL.